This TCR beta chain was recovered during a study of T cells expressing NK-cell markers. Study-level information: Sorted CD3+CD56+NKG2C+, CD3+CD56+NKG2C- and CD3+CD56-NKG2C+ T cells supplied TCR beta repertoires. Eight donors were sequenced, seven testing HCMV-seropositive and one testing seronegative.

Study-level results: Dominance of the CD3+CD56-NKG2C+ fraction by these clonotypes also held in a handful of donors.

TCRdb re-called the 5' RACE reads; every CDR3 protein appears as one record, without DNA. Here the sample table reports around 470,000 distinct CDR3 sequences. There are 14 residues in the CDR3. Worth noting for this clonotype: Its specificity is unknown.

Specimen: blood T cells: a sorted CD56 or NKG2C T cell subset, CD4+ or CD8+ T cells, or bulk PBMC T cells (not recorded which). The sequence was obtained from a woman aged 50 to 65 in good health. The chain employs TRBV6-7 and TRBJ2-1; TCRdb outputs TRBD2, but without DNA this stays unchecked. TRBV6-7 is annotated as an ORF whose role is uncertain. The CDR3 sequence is CASRLGREFNEQFF.